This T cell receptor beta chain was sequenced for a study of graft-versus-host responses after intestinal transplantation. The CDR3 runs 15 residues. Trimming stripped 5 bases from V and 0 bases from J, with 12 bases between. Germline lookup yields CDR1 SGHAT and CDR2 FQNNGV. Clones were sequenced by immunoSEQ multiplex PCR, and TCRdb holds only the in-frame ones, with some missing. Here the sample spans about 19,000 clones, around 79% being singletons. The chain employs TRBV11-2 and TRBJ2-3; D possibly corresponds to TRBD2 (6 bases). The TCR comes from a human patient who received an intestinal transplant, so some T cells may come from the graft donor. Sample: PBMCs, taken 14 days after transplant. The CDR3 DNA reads TGTGCCAGCAGCCTCAGACTAGATAGCACAGATACGCAGTATTTT. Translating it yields CASSLRLDSTDTQYF.